This T cell receptor (beta chain) emerged from a study of blood T cell repertoires in COVID-19. The protocol was immunoSEQ multiplex PCR, while the TCRdb copy is restricted to in-frame clones and leaves out a portion. The repertoire holds about 210,000 clones, with 80% to 90% as singletons. V was shortened by 1 base and J by 0 bases, with 16 bases between the two germline ends. Germline V CDR1 and CDR2: MGHRA, YSYEKL. The CDR3 contains 18 residues. The chain couples TRBV4-1 to TRBJ2-1, with D possibly TRBD1 on 6 matching bases. The source of this sequence is a woman older than 75 with acute or convalescent COVID-19. Sequencing input: peripheral blood. CDR3 nucleotide sequence: TGCGCCAGCAGCCAAGCCTACAGAGGGGGAGACTCCTACAATGAGCAGTTCTTC. Its protein product is CASSQAYRGGDSYNEQFF.